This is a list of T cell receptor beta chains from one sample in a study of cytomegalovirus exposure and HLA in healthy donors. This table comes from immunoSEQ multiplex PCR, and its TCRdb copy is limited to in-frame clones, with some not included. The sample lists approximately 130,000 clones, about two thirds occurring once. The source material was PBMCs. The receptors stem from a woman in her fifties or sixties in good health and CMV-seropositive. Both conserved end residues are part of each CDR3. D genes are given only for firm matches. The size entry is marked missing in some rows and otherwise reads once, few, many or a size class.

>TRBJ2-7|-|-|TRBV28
TGTGCCAGCAGTGGGGTAGGTGGGGGGATGAGGAACGAGCAGTACTTC
CASSGVGGGMRNEQYF
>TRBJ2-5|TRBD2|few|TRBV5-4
TGTGCCAGCAGCCTCGGACTAGCGGGGAAAGAGACCCAGTACTTC
CASSLGLAGKETQYF
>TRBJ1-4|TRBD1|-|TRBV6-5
TGTGCCAGCACCCGGGTACAGGGGGAAAAACTGTTTTTT
CASTRVQGEKLFF
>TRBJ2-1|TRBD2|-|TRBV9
TGTGCCAGCAGCTCCTCTAGCGGCCTAATGGAGCAGTTCTTC
CASSSSSGLMEQFF
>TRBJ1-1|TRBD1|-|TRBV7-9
TGTGCCAGCAGCTTAGGGGGACAGTACACTGAAGCTTTCTTT
CASSLGGQYTEAFF
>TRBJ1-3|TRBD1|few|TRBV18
TGTGCCAGCTCACCGACGATTGACAGGGGTCCCTCTGGAAACACCATATATTTT
CASSPTIDRGPSGNTIYF
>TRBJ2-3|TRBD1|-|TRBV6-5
TGTGCCAGCAGGCCTCCGGGACAGGGGGCTGATACGCAGTATTTT
CASRPPGQGADTQYF
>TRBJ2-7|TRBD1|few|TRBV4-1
TGCGCCAGCAGCCACGGGGACAGGAGATCCTACGAGCAGTACTTC
CASSHGDRRSYEQYF
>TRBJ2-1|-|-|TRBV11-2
TGTGCCAGCAGCTTAAACGGGGGAACCTTCAATGAGCAGTTCTTC
CASSLNGGTFNEQFF
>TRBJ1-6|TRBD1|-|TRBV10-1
TGCGCCAGCAGCCCCGGGACAGGGAATTCACCCCTCCACTTT
CASSPGTGNSPLHF
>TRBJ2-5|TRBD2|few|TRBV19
TGTGCCAGTACCACTAGCGGGGGGGCGGAGACCCAGTACTTC
CASTTSGGAETQYF
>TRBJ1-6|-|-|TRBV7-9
TGTTCCAGCAGGGCGGGGGGTCGGGGGGATAATTCACCCCTCCACTTT
CSSRAGGRGDNSPLHF
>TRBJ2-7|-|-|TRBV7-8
TGTGCCAGCAGCCCTAGAAGGGGGATTTCCTACGAGCAGTACTTC
CASSPRRGISYEQYF
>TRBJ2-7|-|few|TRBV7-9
TGTGCCAGCAGCCGAGACGGGACACCCTACGAGCAGTACTTC
CASSRDGTPYEQYF
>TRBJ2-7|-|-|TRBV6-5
TGTGCCAGCAGTCCCCGAGCAGGGCACGGCTACGAGCAGTACTTC
CASSPRAGHGYEQYF
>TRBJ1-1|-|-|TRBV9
TGTGCCAGCAGCGTAGCCCCCCCGGACACTGGGACTGAAGCTTTCTTT
CASSVAPPDTGTEAFF
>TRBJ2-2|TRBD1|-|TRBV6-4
TGTGCCAGCAGTGTCGGGACAGGGGGCATCGGGGAGCTGTTTTTT
CASSVGTGGIGELFF
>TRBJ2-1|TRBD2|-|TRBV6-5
TGTGCCAGCAGTTACTCCGCGCGGGGGGCCGGGGATGAGCAGTTCTTC
CASSYSARGAGDEQFF
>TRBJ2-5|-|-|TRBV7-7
TGTGCTAGCAGCCGAGGAAGGGGGAGTACCCAAGAGACCCAGTACTTC
CASSRGRGSTQETQYF
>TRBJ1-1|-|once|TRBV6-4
TGTGCCAGCAGTGACTCCCATAGAGGCACTGAAGCTTTCTTT
CASSDSHRGTEAFF
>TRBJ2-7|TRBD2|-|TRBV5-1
TGCGCCAGCAGCTTGGAGCGGGGTCGCGAGCAGTACTTC
CASSLERGREQYF
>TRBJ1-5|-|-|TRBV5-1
TGCGCCAGCAGCCTCCAGGGGAATCAGCCCCAGCATTTT
CASSLQGNQPQHF
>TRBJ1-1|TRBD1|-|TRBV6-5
TGTGCCAGCAGGAAAGGGGGCAAAGCTGAAGCTTTCTTT
CASRKGGKAEAFF
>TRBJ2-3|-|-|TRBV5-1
TGCGCCAGCAAGGGGACTGACACAGATACGCAGTATTTT
CASKGTDTDTQYF
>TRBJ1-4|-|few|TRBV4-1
TGCGCCAGCAGCCAAGATAAGTCCGCGGGCGGAAGTAATGAAAAACTGTTTTTT
CASSQDKSAGGSNEKLFF
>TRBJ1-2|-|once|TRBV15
TGTGCCACCAGCAGAGAGGCAGGGATCTATGGCTACACCTTC
CATSREAGIYGYTF
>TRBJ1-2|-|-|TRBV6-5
TGTGCCAGCAGTTACGCGGGGATCGGCTATGGCTACACCTTC
CASSYAGIGYGYTF
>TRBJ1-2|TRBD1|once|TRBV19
TGTGCCAGTAGCTACGACAGGGGCTATGGCTACACCTTC
CASSYDRGYGYTF
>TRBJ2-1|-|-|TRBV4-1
TGCGCCAGCAGCCAGCCGTCAAGGGGCCAATCCTACAATGAGCAGTTCTTC
CASSQPSRGQSYNEQFF
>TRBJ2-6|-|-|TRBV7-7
TGTGCTAGCGGCTTAGGTCACTCTGGGGCCAACGTCCTGACTTTC
CASGLGHSGANVLTF
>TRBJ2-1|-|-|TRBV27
TGTGCCAGCAGTTTAGGCGACAGCTCCTACAATGAGCAGTTCTTC
CASSLGDSSYNEQFF
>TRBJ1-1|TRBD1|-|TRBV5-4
TGTGCCAGCAGTGTCCAGGGGGTGAACACTGAAGCTTTCTTT
CASSVQGVNTEAFF
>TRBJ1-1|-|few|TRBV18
TGTGCCAGCTCACCAGGAGAGGGCATGGGCACTGAAGCTTTCTTT
CASSPGEGMGTEAFF
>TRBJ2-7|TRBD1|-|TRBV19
TGTGCCAGTAGTTCCCAGGGACAGGGTATCGACTACGAGCAGTACTTC
CASSSQGQGIDYEQYF
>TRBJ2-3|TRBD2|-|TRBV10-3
TGTGCCATCAGTGAGGGACTAGCGGGTGGATCAGATACGCAGTATTTT
CAISEGLAGGSDTQYF
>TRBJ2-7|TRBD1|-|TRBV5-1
TGCGCCAGCAGCTTGGGACAGGGTAGTGTCTCCGAGCAGTACTTC
CASSLGQGSVSEQYF
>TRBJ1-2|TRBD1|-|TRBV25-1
TGTGCCAGCATAGGTGCAGGGGGTCCTAACTATGGCTACACCTTC
CASIGAGGPNYGYTF
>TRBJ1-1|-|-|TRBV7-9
TGTTCCAGCCTTCTTGGGGGCATACGGACTGAAGCTTTCTTT
CSSLLGGIRTEAFF
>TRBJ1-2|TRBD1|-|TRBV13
TGTGCCAGCAGCCTAGGAGGGACAGGGGATTTGAACTATGGCTACACCTTC
CASSLGGTGDLNYGYTF
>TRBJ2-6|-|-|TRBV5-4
TGTGCCAGCAGCTTAAAGGGGACCAACGTCCTGACTTTC
CASSLKGTNVLTF
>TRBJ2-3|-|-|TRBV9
TGTGCCAGCAGCCCTATTACTTCAGATACGCAGTATTTT
CASSPITSDTQYF
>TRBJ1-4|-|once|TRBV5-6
TGTGCCAGCAGCTTGATCGCAACTAATGAAAAACTGTTTTTT
CASSLIATNEKLFF
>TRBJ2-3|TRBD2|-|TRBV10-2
TGCGCCAGCAGGGGGGGTAAGGGAGGGAGCACAGATACGCAGTATTTT
CASRGGKGGSTDTQYF
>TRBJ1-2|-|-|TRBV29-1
TGCAGCGTTGCCCGGGACTATGGCTACACCTTC
CSVARDYGYTF
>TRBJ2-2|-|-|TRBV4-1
TGCGCCAGCAGCCAGCGCGGGACAGATTACGGGGAGCTGTTTTTT
CASSQRGTDYGELFF
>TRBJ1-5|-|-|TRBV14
TGTGCCAGCAGGGAACTACGGGGTCGGGGGGATCAGCCCCAGCATTTT
CASRELRGRGDQPQHF
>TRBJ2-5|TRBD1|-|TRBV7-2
TGTGCCAGCAGTCCCGGGGCGGGACAGGTCCAGTACTTC
CASSPGAGQVQYF
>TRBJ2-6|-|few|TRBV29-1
TGCAGCGTTCAACAGGGACCTGGGGCCAACGTCCTGACTTTC
CSVQQGPGANVLTF
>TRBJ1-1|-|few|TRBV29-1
TGCAGCGTTGAAAGGCCAGGGAACACTGAAGCTTTCTTT
CSVERPGNTEAFF
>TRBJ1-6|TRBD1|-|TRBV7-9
TGTGCCAGCAGCCGGGGACAGGCGAGCTCCTATAATTCACCCCTCCACTTT
CASSRGQASSYNSPLHF